The clone carrying this T cell receptor (beta chain) was recorded at least ten times. The data belong to a study of identical twins. MiXCR was run by TCRdb on the 5' RACE reads, yielding one entry per CDR3 protein. The sample includes about 240,000 distinct CDR3 sequences, about 10% seen only once; the top ten take approximately 11%. This receptor was identified in a man in his fifties or sixties in good health. Input material: memory T cells sorted from blood.

CDR3 bases: TGTGCCAGCAGCCTACAGGGGTTCACCGGGGAGCTGTTTTTT. Translated, it gives CASSLQGFTGELFF. The gene calls are TRBV11-2 and TRBJ2-2, with 7 bases aligning to TRBD1. The germline V gene has CDR1 SGHAT and CDR2 FQNNGV. The trim removed 5 bases at V and 4 bases at J, leaving 4 bases unmatched. CDR3 length equals 14 residues.